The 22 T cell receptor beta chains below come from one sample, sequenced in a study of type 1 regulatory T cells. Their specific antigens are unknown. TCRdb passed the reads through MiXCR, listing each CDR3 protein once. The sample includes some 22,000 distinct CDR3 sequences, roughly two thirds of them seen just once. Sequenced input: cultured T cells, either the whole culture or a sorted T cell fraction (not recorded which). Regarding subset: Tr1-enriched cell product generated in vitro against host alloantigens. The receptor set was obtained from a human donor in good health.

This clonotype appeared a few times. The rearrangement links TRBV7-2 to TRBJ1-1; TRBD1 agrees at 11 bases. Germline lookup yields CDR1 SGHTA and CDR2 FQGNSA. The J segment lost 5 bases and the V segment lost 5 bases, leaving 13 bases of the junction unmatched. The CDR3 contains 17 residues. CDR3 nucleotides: TGTGCCAGCAGCCCCATATGGACAGGGGGCGCAAAAACTGAAGCTTTCTTT. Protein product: CASSPIWTGGAKTEAFF.

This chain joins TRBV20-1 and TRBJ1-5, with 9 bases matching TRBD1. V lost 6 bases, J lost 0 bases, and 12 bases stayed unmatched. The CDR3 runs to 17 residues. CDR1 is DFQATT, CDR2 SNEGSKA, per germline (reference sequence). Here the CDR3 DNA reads TGCAGTGCGACCGGGACAGGGCCCCTCTATAGCAATCAGCCCCAGCATTTT. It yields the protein CSATGTGPLYSNQPQHF.

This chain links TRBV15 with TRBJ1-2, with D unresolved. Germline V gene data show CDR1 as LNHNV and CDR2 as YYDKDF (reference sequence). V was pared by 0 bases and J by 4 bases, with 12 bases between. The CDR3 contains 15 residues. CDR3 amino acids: CATSRDHLASYGYTF. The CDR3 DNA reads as TGTGCCACCAGCAGAGATCATCTAGCTTCCTATGGCTACACCTTC.

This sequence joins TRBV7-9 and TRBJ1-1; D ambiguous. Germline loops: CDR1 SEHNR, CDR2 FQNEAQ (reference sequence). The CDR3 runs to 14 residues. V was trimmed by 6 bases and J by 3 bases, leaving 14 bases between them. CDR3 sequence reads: CASRSIDIYTEAFF. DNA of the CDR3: TGTGCCAGCAGATCTATCGACATCTACACTGAAGCTTTCTTT.

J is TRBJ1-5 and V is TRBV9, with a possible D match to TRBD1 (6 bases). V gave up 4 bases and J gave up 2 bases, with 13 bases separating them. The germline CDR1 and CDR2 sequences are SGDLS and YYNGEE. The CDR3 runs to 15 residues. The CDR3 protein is CASSPSGTRNQPQHF. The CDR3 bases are TGTGCCAGCAGCCCCAGTGGGACACGCAATCAGCCCCAGCATTTT. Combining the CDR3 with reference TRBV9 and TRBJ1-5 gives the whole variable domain DSGVTQTPKHLITATGQRVTLRCSPRSGDLSVYWYQQSLDQGLQFLIQYYNGEERAKGNILERFSAQQFPDLHSELNLSSLELGDSALYFCASSPSGTRNQPQHFGDGTRLSIL.

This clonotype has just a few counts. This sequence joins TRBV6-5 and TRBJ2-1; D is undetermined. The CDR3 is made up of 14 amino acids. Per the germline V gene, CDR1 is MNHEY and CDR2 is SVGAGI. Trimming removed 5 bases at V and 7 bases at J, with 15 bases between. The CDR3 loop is CASSIRNIRNEQFF. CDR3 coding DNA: TGTGCCAGCAGTATCCGGAATATTAGGAATGAGCAGTTCTTC.

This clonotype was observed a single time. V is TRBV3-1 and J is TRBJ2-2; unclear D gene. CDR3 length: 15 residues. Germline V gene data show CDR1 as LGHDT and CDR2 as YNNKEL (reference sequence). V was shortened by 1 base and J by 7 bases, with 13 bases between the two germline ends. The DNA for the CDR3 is TGTGCCAGCAGCCAAGGAGCCAGGTCGAACGGGGAGCTGTTTTTT. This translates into CASSQGARSNGELFF.

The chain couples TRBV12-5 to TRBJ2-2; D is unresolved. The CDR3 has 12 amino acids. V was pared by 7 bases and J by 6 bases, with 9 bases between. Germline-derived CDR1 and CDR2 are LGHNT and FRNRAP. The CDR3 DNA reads TGTGCTAGTGCCCCCCGACCCGGGGAGCTGTTTTTT. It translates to CASAPRPGELFF.

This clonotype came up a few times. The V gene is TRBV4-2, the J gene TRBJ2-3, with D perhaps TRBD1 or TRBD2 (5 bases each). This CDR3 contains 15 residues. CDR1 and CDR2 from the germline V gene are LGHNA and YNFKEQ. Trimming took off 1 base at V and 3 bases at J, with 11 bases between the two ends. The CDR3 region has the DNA TGTGCCAGCAGCCAAGCTGACGGGGCGACAGATACGCAGTATTTT. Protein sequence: CASSQADGATDTQYF.

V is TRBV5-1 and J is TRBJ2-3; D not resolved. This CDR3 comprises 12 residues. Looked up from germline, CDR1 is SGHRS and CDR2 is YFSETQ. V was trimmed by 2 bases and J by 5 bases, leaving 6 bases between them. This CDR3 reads CASSFRQDTQYF. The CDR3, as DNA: TGCGCCAGCAGCTTCAGGCAAGATACGCAGTATTTT. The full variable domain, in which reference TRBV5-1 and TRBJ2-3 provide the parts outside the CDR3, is KAGVTQTPRYLIKTRGQQVTLSCSPISGHRSVSWYQQTPGQGLQFLFEYFSETQRNKGNFPGRFSGRQFSNSRSEMNVSTLELGDSALYLCASSFRQDTQYFGPGTRLTVL.

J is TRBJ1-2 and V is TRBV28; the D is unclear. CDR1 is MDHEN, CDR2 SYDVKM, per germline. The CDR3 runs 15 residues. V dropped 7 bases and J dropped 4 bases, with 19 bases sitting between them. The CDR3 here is CASTRGGASGYGYTF. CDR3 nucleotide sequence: TGTGCCAGCACCCGGGGAGGAGCCTCTGGCTATGGCTACACCTTC.

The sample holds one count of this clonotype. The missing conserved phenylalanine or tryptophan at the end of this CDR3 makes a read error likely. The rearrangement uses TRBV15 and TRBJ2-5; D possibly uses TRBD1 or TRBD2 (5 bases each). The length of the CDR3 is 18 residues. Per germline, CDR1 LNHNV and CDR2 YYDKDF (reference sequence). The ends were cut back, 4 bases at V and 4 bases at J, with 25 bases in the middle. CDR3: CATSTSRAGKIGGETQYS. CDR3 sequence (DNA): TGTGCCACCAGCACCAGCAGGGCAGGGAAGATTGGAGGAGAGACCCAGTACTCC.

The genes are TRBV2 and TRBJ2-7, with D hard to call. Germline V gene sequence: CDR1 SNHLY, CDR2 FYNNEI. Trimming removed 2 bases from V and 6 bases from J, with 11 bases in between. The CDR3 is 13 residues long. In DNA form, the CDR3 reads TGTGCCAGCAGTGAATACGGGCCCTCCGAGCAGTACTTC. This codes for CASSEYGPSEQYF.

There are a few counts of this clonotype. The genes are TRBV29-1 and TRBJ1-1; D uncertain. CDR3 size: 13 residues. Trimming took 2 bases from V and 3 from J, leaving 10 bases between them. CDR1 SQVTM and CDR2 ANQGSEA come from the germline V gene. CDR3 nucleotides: TGCAGCGTTGAATTGGTGGAGGACACTGAAGCTTTCTTT. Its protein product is CSVELVEDTEAFF.

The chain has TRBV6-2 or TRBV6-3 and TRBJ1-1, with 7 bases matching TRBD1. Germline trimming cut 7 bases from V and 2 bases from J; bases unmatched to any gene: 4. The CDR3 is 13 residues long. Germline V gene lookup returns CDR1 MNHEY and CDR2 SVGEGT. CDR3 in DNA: TGTGCCAGCATCCGACAGGGAAACACTGAAGCTTTCTTT. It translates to CASIRQGNTEAFF.

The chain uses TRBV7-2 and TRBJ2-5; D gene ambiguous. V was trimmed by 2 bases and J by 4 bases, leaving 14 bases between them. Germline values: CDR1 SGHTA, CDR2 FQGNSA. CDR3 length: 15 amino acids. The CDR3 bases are TGTGCCAGCAGCTTACTCCCGACCCTGCCAGAGACCCAGTACTTC. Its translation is CASSLLPTLPETQYF.

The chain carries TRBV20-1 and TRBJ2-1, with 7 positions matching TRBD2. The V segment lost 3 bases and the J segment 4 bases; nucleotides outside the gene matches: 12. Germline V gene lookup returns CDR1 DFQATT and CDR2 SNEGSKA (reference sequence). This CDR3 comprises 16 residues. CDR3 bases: TGCAGTGCTAGGTTGCTGGAGGCCGGGGGGTACAATGAGCAGTTCTTC. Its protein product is CSARLLEAGGYNEQFF.

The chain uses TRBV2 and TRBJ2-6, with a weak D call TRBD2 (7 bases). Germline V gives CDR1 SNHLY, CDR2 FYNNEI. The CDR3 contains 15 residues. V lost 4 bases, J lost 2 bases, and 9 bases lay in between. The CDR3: CASSGGGAGANVLTF. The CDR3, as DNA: TGTGCCAGCAGTGGGGGGGGCGCTGGGGCCAACGTCCTGACTTTC.

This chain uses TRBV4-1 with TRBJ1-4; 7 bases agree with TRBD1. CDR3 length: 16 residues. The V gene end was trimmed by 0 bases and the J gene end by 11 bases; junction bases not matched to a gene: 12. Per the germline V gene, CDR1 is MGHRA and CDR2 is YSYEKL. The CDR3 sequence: CASSQDVARPDRKLFF. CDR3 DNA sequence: TGCGCCAGCAGCCAAGATGTGGCTCGACCGGACAGGAAACTGTTTTTT.

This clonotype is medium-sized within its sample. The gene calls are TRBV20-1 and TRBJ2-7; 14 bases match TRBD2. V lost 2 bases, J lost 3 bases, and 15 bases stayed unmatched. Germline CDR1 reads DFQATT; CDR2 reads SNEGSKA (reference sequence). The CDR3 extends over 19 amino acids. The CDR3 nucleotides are TGCAGTGCTAGACCTCCCCTCGGGACTAGCGGGGGCCAAAGCTACGAGCAGTACTTC. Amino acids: CSARPPLGTSGGQSYEQYF.

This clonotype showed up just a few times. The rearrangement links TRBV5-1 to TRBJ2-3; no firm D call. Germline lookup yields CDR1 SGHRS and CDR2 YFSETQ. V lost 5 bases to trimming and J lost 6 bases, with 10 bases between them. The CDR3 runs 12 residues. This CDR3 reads CASSSFGDTQYF. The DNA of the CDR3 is TGCGCCAGCAGTTCTTTTGGGGATACGCAGTATTTT.

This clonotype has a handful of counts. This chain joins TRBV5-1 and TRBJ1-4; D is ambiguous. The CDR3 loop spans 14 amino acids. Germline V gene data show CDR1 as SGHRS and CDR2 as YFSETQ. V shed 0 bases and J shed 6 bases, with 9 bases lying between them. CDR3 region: CASSLGRADEKLFF. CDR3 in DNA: TGCGCCAGCAGCTTGGGTCGGGCGGATGAAAAACTGTTTTTT.